Sequencing of this TCR beta chain was carried out in a study of blood T cell repertoires in COVID-19. As for the study in general: The samples span acute and convalescent COVID-19 from the United States, Italy and Spain.

The V gene's germline CDR1 is MNHEY and CDR2 SVGAGI. Trimming pared 6 bases from V and 4 bases from J, leaving 12 bases between. This CDR3 spans 13 amino acids. TCRdb's table, derived via immunoSEQ multiplex PCR, lists solely in-frame clones and lacks some. The sample contains tens of thousands of clones, less than 90% of which appear only once. Sequenced: peripheral blood. The source of this sequence is an elderly man with acute or convalescent COVID-19. The chain is built from TRBV6-5 and TRBJ1-2; TRBD1 is a possible D gene (5 bases). The CDR3 is CASSRTGPYGYTF. The CDR3 coding sequence is TGTGCCAGCAGCCGTACAGGCCCCTATGGCTACACCTTC.